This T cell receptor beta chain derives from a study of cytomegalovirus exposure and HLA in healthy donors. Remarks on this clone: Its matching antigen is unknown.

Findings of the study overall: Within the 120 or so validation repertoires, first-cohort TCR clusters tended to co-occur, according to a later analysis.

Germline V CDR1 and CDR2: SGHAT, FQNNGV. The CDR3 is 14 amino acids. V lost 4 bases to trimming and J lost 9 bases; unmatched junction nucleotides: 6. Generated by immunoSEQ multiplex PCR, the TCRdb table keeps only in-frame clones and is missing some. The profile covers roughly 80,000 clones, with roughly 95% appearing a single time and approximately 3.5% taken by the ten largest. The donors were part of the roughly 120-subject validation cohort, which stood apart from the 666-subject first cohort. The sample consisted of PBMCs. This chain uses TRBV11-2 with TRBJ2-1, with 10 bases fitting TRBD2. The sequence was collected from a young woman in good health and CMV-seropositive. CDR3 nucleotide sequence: TGTGCCAGCAGCTCGCTAGCGGGAGTAGGTGAGCAGTTCTTC. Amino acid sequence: CASSSLAGVGEQFF.